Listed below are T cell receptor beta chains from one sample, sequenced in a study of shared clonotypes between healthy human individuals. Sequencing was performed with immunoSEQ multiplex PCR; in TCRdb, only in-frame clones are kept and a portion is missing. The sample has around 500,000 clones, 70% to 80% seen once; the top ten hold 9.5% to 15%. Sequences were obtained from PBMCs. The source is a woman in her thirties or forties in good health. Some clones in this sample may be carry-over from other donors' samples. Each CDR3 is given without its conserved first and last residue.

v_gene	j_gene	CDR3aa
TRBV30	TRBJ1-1	AWSVSQGGTEAF
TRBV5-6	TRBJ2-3	ASSLELAGWDTQY
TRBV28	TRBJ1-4	ASSSRVANEKLF
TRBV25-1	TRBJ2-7	ASSEGRVGFEQY
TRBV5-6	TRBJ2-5	ASSSWTGGGKETQY
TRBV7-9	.	ASSPPVEDEQF
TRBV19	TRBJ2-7	ASSIDHGDALSYEQY
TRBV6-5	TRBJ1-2	ASKDINYGYT
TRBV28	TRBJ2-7	ASSTGTGGYEQY
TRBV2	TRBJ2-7	ASSLGTVYEQY
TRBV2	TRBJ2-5	ASSKLGAGGPLQTQY
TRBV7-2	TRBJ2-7	ASSFSAGGVHEQY
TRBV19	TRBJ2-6	ASTRDRYSPWT
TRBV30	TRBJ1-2	ASSPTGEHGYT
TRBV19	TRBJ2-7	ASSNRGEQY
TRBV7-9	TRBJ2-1	ASSSNPMGGQF
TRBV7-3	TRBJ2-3	ASSLGWRDTQY
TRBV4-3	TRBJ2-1	ASSQTNNNEQF
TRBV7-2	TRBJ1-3	ASSRAGHVPGNTIY
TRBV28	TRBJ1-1	ASSAGGYLNTEAF
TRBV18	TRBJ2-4	ASSTGTGNAKNIQY
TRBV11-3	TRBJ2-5	ASSYLAGAPRIYQETQY
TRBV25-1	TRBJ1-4	ASSDFGGGKLF
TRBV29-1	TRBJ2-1	SVERVSYNEQF
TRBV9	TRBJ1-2	ASSASAGTNYGYT
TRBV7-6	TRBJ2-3	ASSLGSAGGRGTDTQY
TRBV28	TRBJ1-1	ASSPTDRLNTEAF
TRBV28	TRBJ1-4	ASRTGIREKLF
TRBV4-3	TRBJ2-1	ASSQEAGVASSYNEQF
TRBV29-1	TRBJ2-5	SGRRGETQY
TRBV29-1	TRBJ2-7	SVEVTGVEQY
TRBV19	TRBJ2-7	ASSIVGARGRRREQY
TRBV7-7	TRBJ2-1	ASSNGNEQF
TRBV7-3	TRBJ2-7	ASSLERASGRYEQY